This T cell receptor beta chain was identified in a study of T cells in localized non-small cell lung cancer. Trimming stripped 6 bases from V and 6 bases from J, with 10 bases between. The CDR3 spans 12 residues. Germline lookup yields CDR1 MNHNS and CDR2 SASEGT. Note on this clone: Antigen unknown.

Regarding the study as a whole: The tumor had only one region sequenced, so heterogeneity remains possible. Of the tissues analyzed, uninvolved adjacent lung showed maximal T cell clonality, greater than tumor.

Only in-frame clones appear in the TCRdb table, and some are missing; sequencing was by immunoSEQ multiplex PCR. The table records 30,000 to 35,000 clones, around 93% of them present only once. Sequencing used peripheral blood mononuclear cells, obtained before any cancer treatment. The chain combines TRBV6-1 with TRBJ2-3, with D perhaps matching TRBD1 (5 bases). The TCR was taken from a female donor of 60 years or more with stage II lung adenocarcinoma. The CDR3 here is CASSRVMDTQYF. The DNA for the CDR3 is TGTGCCAGCAGCAGGGTAATGGATACGCAGTATTTT.